The sequence of this TCR beta chain was determined in a study of cytomegalovirus exposure and HLA in healthy donors. PCR was performed using 60 Vbeta and 13 Jbeta primers. Profiled with immunoSEQ multiplex PCR; TCRdb holds only in-frame clones, not every one. This repertoire shows 90,000 to 110,000 clones, 78% found once; its top ten account for approximately 1.3%. As for this clone: Antigen: not known.

Overall study results and limits: Reports credit the classifier with highly specific, highly sensitive diagnosis of cytomegalovirus status. Sequencing had likely introduced a cluster of highly shared sequence variants as an artifact.

V gave up 2 bases and J gave up 3 bases, with 7 bases separating them. Germline lookup yields CDR1 KGHSH and CDR2 LQKENI. This CDR3 has 13 amino acids. This TCR was sampled from a man between 25 and 39 years old in good health and CMV-seronegative. The chain links TRBV18 to TRBJ1-1; D remains ambiguous. The specimen sequenced was PBMCs. The CDR3 DNA is TGTGCCAGCTCACCAAGGGAGGACACTGAAGCTTTCTTT. It yields the protein CASSPREDTEAFF.